This TCR beta chain derives from a study of immune evolution from preneoplasia to lung adenocarcinoma. The CDR3 runs 14 residues. Trimming shortened V by 5 bases and J by 5 bases, and 12 bases separated the two germline ends. Germline V gives CDR1 SGHTA, CDR2 FQGTGA. Method: immunoSEQ multiplex PCR; TCRdb's copy keeps in-frame clones and lacks some. The repertoire holds 4,300 or so clones, with approximately 82% as singletons. The receptor's source is a person aged 55-85 years with lung adenocarcinoma. Sequences were obtained from FFPE adjacent normal lung tissue. J is TRBJ2-2 and V is TRBV7-3; a possible D gene is TRBD1 (6 bases). This CDR3 is CASSPDTGTGELFF. CDR3 coding DNA: TGTGCCAGCAGCCCGGACACAGGGACCGGGGAGCTGTTTTTT.